These 25 T cell receptor beta chains came from one sample sequenced in a study of cytomegalovirus exposure and HLA in healthy donors. The method was immunoSEQ multiplex PCR; TCRdb's version includes in-frame clones alone and lacks a portion of them. The sample lists just under 65,000 clones, roughly 94% occurring once. The specimen sequenced was PBMCs. The receptors originated from a woman in her late teens or twenties in good health and CMV-seropositive.

The chain recombines TRBV28 with TRBJ1-3, with TRBD1 as a possible D gene (5 bases). V lost 1 base, J lost 2 bases, and 12 bases lay in between. The CDR3 consists of 16 residues. CDR1 and CDR2 from the germline V gene are MDHEN and SYDVKM. The CDR3 is CASSLYKGLAGNTIYF. As DNA, the CDR3 is TGTGCCAGCAGTTTATATAAGGGGCTGGCTGGAAACACCATATATTTT.

This sequence joins TRBV7-2 and TRBJ2-7; the match to TRBD2 covers 10 bases. The CDR3 runs 16 residues. CDR1 SGHTA and CDR2 FQGNSA come from the germline V gene. Trimming removed 5 bases from V and 0 bases from J; junction bases left unmatched: 7. In DNA, the CDR3 is TGTGCCAGCAGCGAAGAACTAGCGGGGTTCTCCTACGAGCAGTACTTC. Protein product: CASSEELAGFSYEQYF.

CDR3 coding DNA: TGTGCCAGCAGTCCCCCCCGGGACAGAAACTACGAGCAGTACTTC. Protein product: CASSPPRDRNYEQYF. The chain carries TRBV6-6 and TRBJ2-7, with 7 positions matching TRBD1. The J segment lost 3 bases and the V segment lost 5 bases, leaving 10 bases of the junction unmatched. CDR1 and CDR2 from the germline V gene are MNHNY and SVGAGI (reference sequence). The CDR3 sequence is 15 residues long.

The V call is TRBV6-1, the J call TRBJ2-6; 10 positions agree with TRBD1. This CDR3 region has 15 residues. Germline V CDR1 and CDR2: MNHNS, SASEGT. V lost 11 bases to trimming and J lost 0 bases; unmatched junction nucleotides: 4. The CDR3 region is CAATGGSSGANVLTF. The CDR3 DNA reads TGTGCCGCGACAGGGGGCTCCTCTGGGGCCAACGTCCTGACTTTC.

In this sample, this clone turned up once. The chain links TRBV30 to TRBJ2-7, with 8 bases fitting TRBD1. Trimming at V came to 4 bases and at J to 0 bases, leaving 5 bases not matched to a gene. CDR1 GTSNPN and CDR2 SVGIG come from the germline V gene (reference sequence). The CDR3 runs to 14 residues. The CDR3 sequence: CAWNPQGVSYEQYF. The CDR3 DNA reads TGTGCCTGGAATCCACAGGGGGTCTCCTACGAGCAGTACTTC.

The chain links TRBV7-6 to TRBJ2-2; the D gene is possibly TRBD1 (6 bases). Germline lookup yields CDR1 SGHVS and CDR2 FNYEAQ. CDR3 length: 16 residues. Trimming shortened V by 1 base and J by 7 bases, and 16 bases separated the two germline ends. CDR3 coding DNA: TGTGCCAGCAGCTTAGTCGGGGCAGGGGCCGGCGGGGAGCTGTTTTTT. Residues: CASSLVGAGAGGELFF.

V usage is TRBV30 and J usage is TRBJ2-5; TRBD2 matches 16 bases. J was trimmed by 5 bases and V by 0 bases; bases with no gene match: 9. This CDR3 is built from 18 residues. Germline CDR1 and CDR2: GTSNPN and SVGIG (reference sequence). Here the CDR3 DNA reads TGTGCCTGGAGTGTACGAGGGACTAGCGGGAGGGCGGCGGAGACCCAGTACTTC. It translates to CAWSVRGTSGRAAETQYF.

The chain carries TRBV10-2 and TRBJ2-3; the match to TRBD2 covers 8 bases. The CDR3 is made up of 13 amino acids. The germline gives CDR1 WSHSY, CDR2 SAAADI. V trimming: 4 bases; J trimming: 5 bases; junction bases outside the gene matches: 2. Here the CDR3 reads CASSVAGRDTQYF. The DNA for the CDR3 is TGCGCCAGCAGTGTAGCGGGGCGAGATACGCAGTATTTT.

The rearrangement joins TRBV28 to TRBJ1-5; the D gene is possibly TRBD1 (5 bases). The CDR3 covers 12 residues. Germline V gene sequence: CDR1 MDHEN, CDR2 SYDVKM. Trimming shortened V by 3 bases and J by 15 bases, and 15 bases separated the two germline ends. As DNA, the CDR3 is TGTGCCAGCAGTTTGGGTTGGGAGGGGTGGCATTTT. Translation gives CASSLGWEGWHF.

CDR3: CASSPPGLAGDEQYF. The DNA of the CDR3 is TGTGCCAGCTCACCACCGGGACTAGCGGGGGACGAGCAGTACTTC. This chain links TRBV18 with TRBJ2-7; 14 bases map to TRBD2. With 0 bases clipped from V and 5 bases from J, the junction kept 0 bases outside the gene matches. Germline CDR1 reads KGHSH; CDR2 reads LQKENI. The CDR3 runs 15 residues.

The chain carries TRBV5-5 and TRBJ1-2, with D tentatively TRBD1 (6 bases). This CDR3 comprises 16 residues. Germline CDR1 SGHKS, CDR2 YYEKEE (reference sequence). V was pared by 0 bases and J by 7 bases, with 19 bases between. The CDR3 sequence: CASSLESVDLGGGYTF. In DNA form, the CDR3 reads TGTGCCAGCAGCTTGGAGTCTGTCGACTTAGGGGGTGGCTACACCTTC.

The V call is TRBV4-3, the J call TRBJ2-3, with a tentative D call TRBD1 (6 bases). This CDR3 region has 17 residues. The V gene's germline CDR1 is LGHNA and CDR2 YSLEER. V was trimmed by 3 bases and J by 0 bases, leaving 16 bases between them. The CDR3 protein is CASSQEGTNPSTDTQYF. The CDR3 DNA is TGCGCCAGCAGCCAGGAAGGGACAAATCCTAGCACAGATACGCAGTATTTT.

The V gene is TRBV27, the J gene TRBJ1-4; D not resolved. V was cut by 8 bases and J by 5 bases, with 9 bases left in between. The CDR3 is 12 residues long. Looked up from germline, CDR1 is MNHEY and CDR2 is SMNVEV (reference sequence). In DNA form, the CDR3 reads TGTGCCAGCGCGGACTGGAATGAAAAACTGTTTTTT. This sequence encodes CASADWNEKLFF. Looking up the rest from reference TRBV27 and TRBJ1-4 gives the full variable domain: EAQVTQNPRYLITVTGKKLTVTCSQNMNHEYMSWYRQDPGLGLRQIYYSMNVEVTDKGDVPEGYKVSRKEKRNFPLILESPSPNQTSLYFCASADWNEKLFFGSGTQLSVL.

The V call is TRBV18, the J call TRBJ1-5; unclear D gene. V lost 3 bases and J 6 bases, leaving 15 bases between the germline ends. The CDR3 has 15 residues. Germline lookup yields CDR1 KGHSH and CDR2 LQKENI. CDR3 loop: CASSPEATLPQPQHF. The CDR3 DNA follows: TGTGCCAGCTCACCGGAGGCTACGCTCCCTCAGCCCCAGCATTTT.

The rearrangement joins TRBV7-2 to TRBJ2-4; D perhaps matches TRBD1 (6 bases). Germline V gene sequence: CDR1 SGHTA, CDR2 FQGNSA. V was pared by 5 bases and J by 5 bases, with 16 bases between. This CDR3 has 15 residues. CDR3 DNA sequence: TGTGCCAGCAGCACTGGGGGCACTTTGGAAAACATTCAGTACTTC. This gives the protein CASSTGGTLENIQYF. The full variable domain, its missing parts supplied by reference TRBV7-2 and TRBJ2-4, is GAGVSQSPSNKVTEKGKDVELRCDPISGHTALYWYRQSLGQGLEFLIYFQGNSAPDKSGLPSDRFSAERTGGSVSTLTIQRTQQEDSAVYLCASSTGGTLENIQYFGAGTRLSVL.

The gene calls are TRBV18 and TRBJ2-7; a weak D match, TRBD2 (6 bases). This CDR3 region has 14 residues. The germline V gene has CDR1 KGHSH and CDR2 LQKENI. V was pared by 0 bases and J by 6 bases, with 12 bases between. This chain's CDR3 is CASSPPGRRGEQYF. The CDR3 DNA reads TGTGCCAGCTCACCACCGGGAAGGAGGGGCGAGCAGTACTTC.

The chain links TRBV6-1 to TRBJ1-6, with 9 bases matching TRBD1. The CDR3 is made up of 15 amino acids. V shed 6 bases and J 7 bases; nucleotides not matched to a gene: 7. Germline-derived CDR1 and CDR2 are MNHNS and SASEGT. This chain's CDR3 is CASRSRQGVNSPLHF. CDR3 DNA sequence: TGTGCCAGCAGATCAAGACAGGGGGTCAATTCACCCCTCCACTTT.

The chain links TRBV30 to TRBJ1-2; TRBD1 aligns across 7 bases. This CDR3 region has 14 residues. Germline CDR1 is GTSNPN and CDR2 is SVGIG (reference sequence). V trimming: 5 bases; J trimming: 4 bases; junction bases outside the gene matches: 10. CDR3 residues: CAWGVQGRLYGYTF. CDR3 DNA: TGTGCCTGGGGGGTACAGGGGCGCCTCTATGGCTACACCTTC.

The chain couples TRBV30 to TRBJ1-2; 7 bases map to TRBD1. This CDR3 region has 15 residues. With V trimmed by 4 bases and J by 0 bases, 8 bases remained unmatched. Germline V gene data show CDR1 as GTSNPN and CDR2 as SVGIG (reference sequence). The CDR3 DNA reads TGTGCCTGGACCGGGACAGCGCTCTCTAACTATGGCTACACCTTC. Translating gives CAWTGTALSNYGYTF.

The chain recombines TRBV28 with TRBJ1-4; the D is unclear. The CDR3 is 15 residues long. Germline-derived CDR1 and CDR2 are MDHEN and SYDVKM. V lost 2 bases and J lost 4, with 11 bases in between. CDR3 region: CASSLGGILNEKLFF. The CDR3 region has the DNA TGTGCCAGCAGTTTAGGAGGTATACTTAATGAAAAACTGTTTTTT.

The sample holds one count of this clone. The chain recombines TRBV9 with TRBJ1-1; D is unclear. Trimming pared 0 bases from V and 2 bases from J, leaving 5 bases between. Per germline, CDR1 SGDLS and CDR2 YYNGEE. This CDR3 comprises 13 residues. The DNA of the CDR3 is TGTGCCAGCAGCGTAGGCGCCAACACTGAAGCTTTCTTT. It encodes CASSVGANTEAFF.

The V and J genes are TRBV6-1 and TRBJ2-3, with D possibly matching TRBD2 (5 bases). CDR3 length equals 14 residues. CDR1 is MNHNS and CDR2 is SASEGT in the germline V gene. Trimming removed 6 bases from V and 0 bases from J, with 10 bases in between. The CDR3 nucleotides read TGTGCCAGCAGGTATGGCGGGAGCACAGATACGCAGTATTTT. This sequence encodes CASRYGGSTDTQYF.

V and J are TRBV9 and TRBJ1-1; D may be TRBD1 (6 bases). V lost 2 bases and J 1 base, leaving 21 bases between the germline ends. The CDR3 covers 18 residues. CDR1 is SGDLS, CDR2 YYNGEE, per germline. CDR3 protein: CASSVVSPGGRGNTEAFF. Here the CDR3 DNA reads TGTGCCAGCAGCGTTGTATCCCCGGGGGGCAGGGGGAACACTGAAGCTTTCTTT.

This sequence joins TRBV7-2 and TRBJ2-1, with 7 bases lining up with TRBD2. There are 14 residues in the CDR3. The germline gives CDR1 SGHTA, CDR2 FQGNSA. V lost 4 bases and J lost 6; bases outside the gene matches: 6. DNA for the CDR3: TGTGCCAGCAGCTCCAAGCGGGAAGGCAATGAGCAGTTCTTC. Its protein product is CASSSKREGNEQFF.

This sequence joins TRBV30 and TRBJ1-2, with D possibly matching TRBD1 (5 bases). Trimming took 4 bases from V and 4 from J, leaving 16 bases between them. This CDR3 is built from 14 residues. Looked up from germline, CDR1 is GTSNPN and CDR2 is SVGIG (reference sequence). Here the CDR3 DNA reads TGTGCCTGGAACGTGGGCAGGGCCGGCTATGGCTACACCTTC. Translation: CAWNVGRAGYGYTF. The full variable domain, in which reference TRBV30 and TRBJ1-2 provide the parts outside the CDR3, is SQTIHQWPATLVQPVGSPLSLECTVEGTSNPNLYWYRQAAGRGLQLLFYSVGIGQISSEVPQNLSASRPQDRQFILSSKKLLLSDSGFYLCAWNVGRAGYGYTFGSGTRLTVV.